This T cell receptor (beta chain) was sequenced for a study of shared clonotypes between healthy human individuals. The germline V gene encodes CDR1 MGHRA and CDR2 YSYEKL. The CDR3 extends over 14 amino acids. Trimming removed 1 base from V and 5 bases from J, with 8 bases in between. Assay: immunoSEQ multiplex PCR; the TCRdb copy retains only in-frame clones and omits some. The repertoire consists of 1.5 million to 2.5 million clones, with about 95% occurring once and the leading ten covering approximately 1.2%. This clone has a handful of counts. Other nucleotide sequences in the sample specify the same CDR3. Naive CD8 cells lacked CD45RO and underwent positive selection for CCR7, leaving out terminally differentiated effector memory CD45RA+ cells.

The source material was naive CD8+ T cells sorted from blood. The clonotype was recovered from a man aged 18 to 29 in good health. The chain is built from TRBV4-1 and TRBJ1-4, with D possibly matching TRBD1 (5 bases). The DNA of the CDR3 is TGCGCCAGCAGCCAAGTAGGGGAAAATGAAAAACTGTTTTTT. Residues: CASSQVGENEKLFF.